This T cell receptor (beta chain) comes out of a study of CD8 T cells in ankylosing spondylitis (dated by TCRdb to 2016 to 2017). For context, the study as a whole: The study set out to find disease-linked TCR variants by profiling T cell receptor beta repertoires in ankylosing spondylitis patients and healthy donors. Samples of peripheral blood were taken, and for ankylosing spondylitis patients, synovial fluid was collected as well. The full study cohort comprised about 24 ankylosing spondylitis patients and over 95 healthy donors.

Instrument on record: Illumina HiSeq 2500. TCR beta libraries were prepared by quantitative 5'-RACE with molecular barcodes. Per the original workflow: To identify disease-linked TCR variants, a new computational method was used, one built on a probabilistic model of VDJ rearrangement. TCRdb ran its own pipeline on the public reads, namely fastp trimming at Q25 and MiXCR clone calling, and kept in-frame beta chains. Merged by CDR3 protein, the rows form single entries marked with the most common genes and DNA. TCRdb, not the authors, supplied the V and J calls. The sample records under 250,000 distinct CDR3 sequences, roughly 32% of which are singletons. Clones ranked in the top ten supply around 4.4% of the sample. Sequences DFQATT (CDR1) and SNEGSKA (CDR2) are obtained from the germline V gene (reference sequence). From its cysteine to its phenylalanine, the CDR3 spans 13 amino acids. Only the CDR3 region is kept as DNA, spanning 39 bases read in frame from base 1.

The investigation overall reported the following: The disease-linked clones were reported to be significantly enriched in matched synovial fluid samples from ankylosing spondylitis patients. The disease-linked clones had a CD8+ phenotype and were found at relatively low frequencies in peripheral blood. Some TCR beta motif variants had previously been reported in synovial fluid and blood of reactive arthritis patients, which suggested common disease-initiation mechanisms. A TCR beta motif made up of several highly homologous amino acid variants appeared to be characteristic of blood from ankylosing spondylitis patients.

Many counts were recorded for this clonotype. The antigen this receptor binds is unknown. One base away there is no much larger clone; base qualities are not given. This sequence originates from a male donor with ankylosing spondylitis or in good health (not recorded which). Material: blood, either unsorted or a sorted T cell fraction (not recorded which). The V and J segments used are TRBV20-1 and TRBJ2-7; 9 middle bases align to TRBD2. The DNA sequence follows: TGCAGGACAGCTAGCGGGGACTCCTACGAGCAGTACTTC. Its translation is CRTASGDSYEQYF.